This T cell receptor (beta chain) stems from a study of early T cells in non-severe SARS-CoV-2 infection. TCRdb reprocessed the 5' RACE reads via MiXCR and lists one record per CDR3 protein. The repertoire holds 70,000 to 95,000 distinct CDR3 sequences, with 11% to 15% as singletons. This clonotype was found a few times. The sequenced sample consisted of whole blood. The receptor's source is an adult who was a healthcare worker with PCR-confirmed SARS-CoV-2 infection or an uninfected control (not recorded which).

The CDR3 here is CASSIGTGVDTQYF. The CDR3 DNA reads as TGTGCCAGTAGTATAGGGACAGGGGTAGATACGCAGTATTTT. J is TRBJ2-3 and V is TRBV19, with 9 nucleotides matching TRBD1. This CDR3 contains 14 residues. Germline CDR1 is LNHDA and CDR2 is SQIVND (reference sequence). The trim removed 1 base at V and 5 bases at J, leaving 1 base unmatched.